This T cell receptor beta chain was observed in a study of shared clonotypes between healthy human individuals. Whole-study results and caveats: Four donors held around 5% of naive CD4 clonotypes in common.

A remark on this clone: Its antigen is still unknown.

The ends were cut back, 6 bases at V and 2 bases at J, with 9 bases in the middle. Germline V gene lookup returns CDR1 MDHEN and CDR2 SYDVKM. The CDR3 is made up of 13 amino acids. Deep-level settings were used for running the assay. Per sorted-subset replicate PCR, input was around 200 ng DNA, representing around 28,000 T cell genomes. This table comes from immunoSEQ multiplex PCR, and its TCRdb copy is limited to in-frame clones, with some not included. The profile covers about 1.1 million clones, with 70% to 80% appearing a single time and more than 0.85% taken by the ten largest. All donors qualified as healthy HIV-negative adults and had experienced no recent acute infections or vaccinations.

Sequencing was done on a sample of memory CD4+ T cells from PBMCs. This sample's subset: CD45RA-negative fraction. The receptor's source is a man between 18 and 29 years old in good health. Some clones in this sample may be carry-over from other donors' samples. The J gene is TRBJ2-3, the V gene TRBV28; the D call may be TRBD1 or TRBD2 (5 bases each). The CDR3 loop is CASRTGATDTQYF. In nucleotides, the CDR3 is TGTGCCAGCAGAACCGGGGCCACAGATACGCAGTATTTT.